Described below is a single T cell receptor (beta chain) sequence and its context. The clone's antigen remains unknown. Within one base of it there is no much larger clone, and no base qualities were kept. Library construction relied on the immunoSEQ multiplex PCR assay. In TCRdb, the immuneACCESS table is reduced to in-frame sequences with V and J assigned. These tables do not hold every clone; where another copy was compared, an unresolved V gene accounts for under half, and the others remain unexplained. This sample has roughly 40,000 clones in its table, and about 91% of those were observed once. The top ten clonotypes cover roughly 0.75% of the sample. The data are from a study of T cell changes during pregnancy in multiple sclerosis (dated by TCRdb to the late 2010s). Notes on the research overall: Changes in the T cell repertoire over the course of pregnancy were examined in this study in women with multiple sclerosis.

The germline ends are 13 bases apart after V is trimmed by 3 bases and J by 7 bases. CDR1 MNHEY and CDR2 SMNVEV are derived from the germline V gene (reference sequence). Inclusive of the bounding cysteine and phenylalanine, the CDR3 is 14 residues long. Here the CDR3 DNA is all that survives: 42 bases in frame from base 1. Specimen: CD4+ T cells from peripheral blood mononuclear cells, collected before pregnancy. The V gene is TRBV27 and the J gene is TRBJ1-5; TRBD1 might be the D gene, on 5 matching bases. This TCR was sampled from a female donor with multiple sclerosis, enrolled in a pregnancy study. CDR3 loop: CASSFSKGQQPQHF. In nucleotides, the sequence is TGTGCCAGCAGTTTTTCGAAGGGGCAGCAGCCCCAGCATTTT.